Below, 14 T cell receptor beta chains from the same sample are listed, as sequenced in a study of shared clonotypes between healthy human individuals (dated by TCRdb to 2020 to 2021). The library was produced with the immunoSEQ multiplex PCR assay. Imported from immuneACCESS, the table was reduced by TCRdb to in-frame sequences with V and J called. These copies leave out some clones; in studies compared against another copy, an unresolved V gene accounts for under half, and the cause of the remainder is not known. The sample profile shows millions of clones; 85% to 95% of them were found once. The top ten constitute approximately 0.13% of the sample. What was sequenced was naive CD4+ T cells sorted from blood. Sample cell subset or site, as interpreted from the label and publication: CD45RA+ positively selected. These receptors were collected from a man between 18 and 29 years old in good health.

The chain links TRBV6-6 to TRBJ2-5; D is ambiguous. V was cut by 0 bases and J by 2 bases, with 7 bases left in between. CDR1 is MNHNY, CDR2 SVGAGI, per germline (reference sequence). The CDR3 runs to 14 residues. Here the CDR3 DNA reads TGTGCCAGCAGTTACTCGGCACGACAAGAGACCCAGTACTTC. Translation gives CASSYSARQETQYF.

The gene calls are TRBV4-3 and TRBJ2-3, with 7 positions matching TRBD2. The trim removed 1 base at V and 4 bases at J, leaving 5 bases unmatched. The CDR3 spans 15 residues. The V gene's germline CDR1 is LGHNA and CDR2 YSLEER. CDR3 nucleotide sequence: TGCGCCAGCAGCCAAGTGGGGGGGGTGGCAGATACGCAGTATTTT. Translation gives CASSQVGGVADTQYF.

The rearrangement uses TRBV6-1 and TRBJ2-2; TRBD1 agrees at 12 bases. With V trimmed by 1 base and J by 8 bases, 5 bases remained unmatched. The CDR3 spans 16 residues. CDR1 and CDR2 (germline): MNHNS, SASEGT. The CDR3 protein is CASSEVSGQGAGELFF. Here the CDR3 DNA reads TGTGCCAGCAGTGAAGTTTCGGGACAGGGGGCTGGGGAGCTGTTTTTT.

This chain's CDR3 is CSVDPPRISPTDTQYF. The CDR3 coding sequence is TGCAGCGTTGACCCACCACGTATTAGCCCCACAGATACGCAGTATTTT. The V and J genes are TRBV29-1 and TRBJ2-3; D gene uncertain. Germline loops: CDR1 SQVTM, CDR2 ANQGSEA. V gave up 3 bases and J gave up 2 bases, with 18 bases separating them. CDR3 length: 16 amino acids.

The chain carries TRBV29-1 and TRBJ1-2; 9 bases are a match to TRBD1. Germline-derived CDR1 and CDR2 are SQVTM and ANQGSEA. Trimming removed 3 bases from V and 8 bases from J; junction bases left unmatched: 7. CDR3 size: 13 residues. The CDR3 loop is CSVEARTGEGYTF. In DNA form, the CDR3 reads TGCAGCGTTGAGGCCCGGACAGGGGAGGGCTACACCTTC.

The gene calls are TRBV2 and TRBJ2-4; TRBD1 is a possible D gene (6 bases). The CDR3 runs to 14 residues. V was shortened by 6 bases and J by 8 bases, with 17 bases between the two germline ends. Germline CDR1 and CDR2: SNHLY and FYNNEI. The CDR3 DNA reads TGTGCCAGCAGGGACAGAGCTTTGACGTACATTCAGTACTTC. Residues: CASRDRALTYIQYF.

The chain recombines TRBV6-4 with TRBJ1-5; D perhaps matches TRBD1 (5 bases). The germline V gene encodes CDR1 MRHNA and CDR2 SNTAGT. The V end was cut by 9 bases, the J end by 3 bases, with 15 bases between. The CDR3 length is 14 residues. The CDR3 protein is CARTGQSLNQPQHF. The DNA of the CDR3 is TGTGCCAGGACTGGACAAAGCCTCAATCAGCCCCAGCATTTT.

The chain carries TRBV28 and TRBJ1-3; D is ambiguous. Germline loops: CDR1 MDHEN, CDR2 SYDVKM. The V gene lost 5 bases and the J gene lost 4 bases, with 9 bases spanning the gap. The length of the CDR3 is 13 residues. The CDR3 sequence is CASSQELGNTIYF. The CDR3 DNA is TGTGCCAGCAGTCAAGAATTGGGAAACACCATATATTTT.

Concerning this clone: The sample contains more than one DNA sequence encoding this CDR3. The rearrangement joins TRBV18 to TRBJ2-3; no clear D. Trimming took off 3 bases at V and 0 bases at J, with 7 bases between the two ends. The CDR3 covers 14 residues. Germline V gives CDR1 KGHSH, CDR2 LQKENI. The CDR3 bases are TGTGCCAGCTCACCCTTGGACAGCACAGATACGCAGTATTTT. The encoded protein is CASSPLDSTDTQYF. Together with reference TRBV18 and TRBJ2-3, the CDR3 gives the full variable domain: NAGVMQNPRHLVRRRGQEARLRCSPMKGHSHVYWYRQLPEEGLKFMVYLQKENIIDESGMPKERFSAEFPKEGPSILRIQQVVRGDSAAYFCASSPLDSTDTQYFGPGTRLTVL.

V is TRBV7-2 and J is TRBJ2-3; TRBD2 matches at 8 bases. CDR1 SGHTA and CDR2 FQGNSA come from the germline V gene. CDR3 length equals 14 residues. Trimming took 4 bases from V and 2 from J; bases not matched to a gene: 2. CDR3 residues: CASSSAGVTDTQYF. For the CDR3, the DNA is TGTGCCAGCAGCTCAGCGGGAGTCACAGATACGCAGTATTTT.

Here the CDR3 reads CASSPRGLLGETQYF. The CDR3 nucleotides read TGTGCCAGCAGCCCAAGAGGGCTGTTAGGGGAGACCCAGTACTTC. The chain uses TRBV9 and TRBJ2-5, with D tentatively TRBD2 (5 bases). Trimming took 4 bases from V and 5 from J, leaving 18 bases between them. Germline CDR1 reads SGDLS; CDR2 reads YYNGEE. The CDR3 is made up of 15 amino acids.

The CDR3 nucleotides are TGTGCCAGCAGCTTAGTAACGGTAGCGGGAGGAGAGACCCAGTACTTC. This translates into CASSLVTVAGGETQYF. The rearrangement uses TRBV7-9 and TRBJ2-5, with TRBD2 matching 10 bases. Per the germline V gene, CDR1 is SEHNR and CDR2 is FQNEAQ (reference sequence). This CDR3 contains 16 residues. V shed 1 base, J shed 4 bases, and the junction held 6 bases outside the gene matches.

J is TRBJ1-5 and V is TRBV6-4; 7 bases align to TRBD1. The germline V gene has CDR1 MRHNA and CDR2 SNTAGT. V lost 4 bases to trimming and J lost 5 bases; unmatched junction nucleotides: 2. The length of the CDR3 is 13 residues. The CDR3 DNA reads TGTGCCAGCAGTGTCGGGACAGATCAGCCCCAGCATTTT. It translates to CASSVGTDQPQHF.

The rearrangement links TRBV7-2 to TRBJ1-1; D gene unclear. The germline V and J ends were trimmed by 2 bases and 8 bases, with 15 bases remaining between them. The germline V gene has CDR1 SGHTA and CDR2 FQGNSA. CDR3 size: 14 residues. Here the CDR3 DNA reads TGTGCCAGCAGCTTAATGTCAGCCCCGCTAGAAGCTTTCTTT. Translated, it gives CASSLMSAPLEAFF.